The TCR beta chain described here comes from a study of blood T cells in healthy people across ages. On the study more broadly: When template switching was applied, about one barcoded beta molecule was captured per two T cells. Findings and caveats of the study: Not knowing donor CMV status may have confounded expanded clonotype changes. Naive CD4+ cell counts and diversity both ran higher in long-lived than in aged donors.

In regard to this clonotype: Its antigen is still unknown.

Primers used in a second PCR of roughly 7 to 11 cycles were a sample-barcoded 5' primer and a J-beta primer mix. Using its own MiXCR run on the 5' RACE reads, TCRdb lists one record per CDR3 protein. The table lists hundreds of thousands of distinct CDR3 sequences, about 30% of them singletons. Each sample used at least 7 million PBMCs. The CDR3 is 16 amino acids. Germline CDR1 KGHSH, CDR2 LQKENI. V lost 3 bases to trimming and J lost 2 bases; unmatched junction nucleotides: 6. The specimen was blood. The sequence was collected from a woman aged 80 or over in good health. This chain uses TRBV18 with TRBJ1-2; 10 nucleotides line up with TRBD1. CDR3: CASSPLGQGENYGYTF. In DNA form, the CDR3 reads TGTGCCAGCTCACCTCTCGGACAGGGGGAAAACTATGGCTACACCTTC.